This T cell receptor (beta chain) comes out of a study of tumor and adjacent non-tumor tissue in lung cancer (dated by TCRdb to the late 2010s). About the full investigation: Of the cohort, 11 to 12 patients had adenocarcinoma, 2 had squamous cell carcinoma and 1 had small cell lung cancer. The study compared bulk TCRbeta repertoires from lung tumor tissue and matched distant non-tumor lung tissue of roughly 14 lung cancer patients. TCRbeta CDR3 sequencing was performed on 25 to 35 paired specimens, with one tumor sample and one normal lung sample collected per patient. The approximately 15 patients were aged 31 to 76 years, included about ten men and 5 women, and had TNM stage I to III disease. Sequencing generated a total of 120 million or so productive TCRbeta reads, averaging about 4.2 million reads per sample.

RNA was isolated from bulk, unsorted tissue, and RNA quality was assessed with a NanoDrop ND-1000 and an Agilent 2100. All donors had newly diagnosed lung cancer, had not received prior chemotherapy, and were admitted for thoracic surgery in China between August and November 2014. Anyone who had undergone radiotherapy or chemotherapy before, or who had another cancer at the same time, was left out of the study. Surgical tissue pieces of about 1-2.1 cm3 were preserved in RNAlater solution and were kept at -80 degrees C until use. Reading the germline V gene gives CDR1 SGHAT and CDR2 FQNNGV. Trimming accounts for 5 bases at V and 6 bases at J, while the number of junction bases matched to no gene is 7. The CDR3 numbers 14 residues from cysteine through phenylalanine. Kept here is only the CDR3 DNA, which spans 42 bases and is read in frame from base 1. Library construction relied on multiplex PCR. These reads were obtained on an Illumina HiSeq 2500. TCRbeta libraries were built by three rounds of nested PCR using primers (Table S4), following protocols modified from ARM-PCR. Before sequencing, PCR products of 200-500 bp were cut from the gel and purified using the QIAquick gel extraction kit. The study's processing was this. Trimmomatic was used to clean the reads, FLASH merged the cleaned reads into complete CDR3 sequences, and MiTCR assigned the sequences to V(D)J germline segments. VDJtools was used to compute clonal diversity as the inverse Simpson's index. A read counted as productive if the sequence was in-frame and lacked a premature stop codon. Through fastp at Q25 and MiXCR, TCRdb rebuilt clones from the public reads, retaining in-frame beta chains. One record per CDR3 amino acid sequence lists the most common genes and DNA. These V and J calls derive from TCRdb rather than the authors' analysis. The sample table lists approximately 120,000 distinct CDR3 sequences, about 66% of them with a count of one. The ten largest clonotypes hold around 13% of the sample.

The paper as a whole reports these results and caveats: Because peripheral blood was not sequenced, the blood TCRbeta repertoires of the lung cancer patients in the study went unexamined. Significantly higher TCR diversity was found in younger patients, and higher tumor TCR diversity was associated with shorter overall and disease-free survival. With only roughly 14 patients in the cohort, the authors noted that larger samples and more detailed clinical data are needed. In normal lung, the top 100 clones accounted for a significantly larger cumulative share of the repertoire than in tumor tissue. The sequencing platform is not named in the methods, and unique molecular identifiers are not mentioned. Tumor tissue showed significantly higher TCR diversity (inverse Simpson) than normal lung tissue, at around 450 vs 150 (P = 0.0075, Mann-Whitney U test).

This clonotype has ten or more counts. Its antigen remains unidentified. No much larger clone exists at a distance of one base, and base qualities are not known. The chain uses TRBV11-2 and TRBJ2-7; 10 bases in the junction line up with TRBD1. The TCR was taken from a man aged 25 to 40 with non-small cell lung cancer. The sequenced sample was lung tumor tissue. The nucleotides read TGTGCCAGCAGCCGGGGGACAGGGGCTCTCGAGCAGTACTTC. Translated, it reads CASSRGTGALEQYF.